Below, 18 T cell receptor beta chains from the same sample are listed, as sequenced in a study of CD8+CD57+ T cells in acquired aplastic anemia. TCR beta VDJ and CDR3 were profiled, and genomic DNA was the template. TCRdb called the reads again in MiXCR, with one record for every CDR3 protein. This table holds approximately 200,000 distinct CDR3 sequences, roughly 55% found once. Sequenced input: sorted CD4+, CD8+, or CD8+CD57+ T cells (not recorded which) from PBMCs. The receptor set was obtained from a human donor in good health.

V is TRBV7-9 and J is TRBJ1-3; D ambiguous. Trimming removed 1 base at V and 8 bases at J, with 9 bases between. Germline V gene sequence: CDR1 SEHNR, CDR2 FQNEAQ (reference sequence). The CDR3 covers 13 residues. The CDR3 region has the DNA TGTGCCAGCAGCTTAGATGGTGGCTACACCATATATTTT. It specifies CASSLDGGYTIYF.

The CDR3 reads CSASRTSGLLTDTQYF. The DNA of the CDR3 is TGCAGTGCTAGCCGGACTAGCGGTTTGCTGACAGATACGCAGTATTTT. The V call is TRBV20-1, the J call TRBJ2-3; 10 positions match TRBD2. V gave up 3 bases and J gave up 3 bases; unmatched junction bases: 9. Germline V gene sequence: CDR1 DFQATT, CDR2 SNEGSKA (reference sequence). CDR3 length: 16 amino acids.

This chain joins TRBV9 and TRBJ2-1, with D perhaps assigned TRBD1 or TRBD2 (5 bases each). Deletions cut 4 bases from V and 6 bases from J, with 23 bases between. Germline CDR1 is SGDLS and CDR2 is YYNGEE. The CDR3 runs 17 residues. The CDR3 sequence is CASSHPPDSSGGNEQFF. The DNA of the CDR3 is TGTGCCAGCAGCCACCCCCCCGACAGCTCCGGAGGCAATGAGCAGTTCTTC.

This chain uses TRBV20-1 with TRBJ2-7; 9 positions match TRBD1. The germline gives CDR1 DFQATT, CDR2 SNEGSKA (reference sequence). J gave up 6 bases and V 2 bases, and 29 bases lay outside the gene matches. The CDR3 extends over 21 amino acids. This CDR3 reads CSARNPPGHGWGGQGNPEQYF. For the CDR3, the DNA is TGCAGTGCTAGAAACCCACCGGGCCACGGGTGGGGGGGACAGGGTAATCCCGAGCAGTACTTC.

V gene TRBV20-1 combines with J gene TRBJ2-2; 8 nucleotides match TRBD2. The CDR3 length is 16 residues. V gave up 0 bases and J gave up 2 bases; unmatched junction bases: 5. CDR1 DFQATT and CDR2 SNEGSKA come from the germline V gene (reference sequence). CDR3 DNA: TGCAGTGCTAGAGATCTGGGACTAGGCAACACCGGGGAGCTGTTTTTT. This translates into CSARDLGLGNTGELFF.

Turning to this clonotype: The junction does not match germline at one end; this may be a read error. Here the CDR3 DNA reads TGCAGTGCTAATACCGGGACTAAAACATACGAGCAATACTTC. It specifies CSANTGTKTYEQYF. V is TRBV20-1 and J is TRBJ2-7; 7 nucleotides match TRBD2. CDR3 length: 14 residues. Per the germline V gene, CDR1 is DFQATT and CDR2 is SNEGSKA (reference sequence).

The V and J genes are TRBV29-1 and TRBJ2-1; D may be TRBD1 (6 bases). V lost 4 bases and J 0 bases, leaving 19 bases between the germline ends. Per germline, CDR1 SQVTM and CDR2 ANQGSEA. This CDR3 is built from 17 residues. Here the CDR3 DNA reads TGCAGCGTTGTCCATGGGGGCGGAATTAGCTCCTACAATGAGCAGTTCTTC. Amino acid sequence: CSVVHGGGISSYNEQFF.

The V call is TRBV15, the J call TRBJ1-2; TRBD1 is a possible D gene (6 bases). This CDR3 has 15 residues. CDR1 and CDR2 (germline): LNHNV, YYDKDF (reference sequence). The ends were cut back, 5 bases at V and 3 bases at J, with 16 bases in the middle. The DNA for the CDR3 is TGTGCCACCAGCCCCCGGACAGCCTCCGACTATGGCTACACCTTC. Translation gives CATSPRTASDYGYTF.

This clonotype was observed a few times. J is TRBJ2-7 and V is TRBV20-1; possible D gene TRBD2, 5 bases. Germline assignment: CDR1 DFQATT and CDR2 SNEGSKA (reference sequence). V was pared by 3 bases and J by 5 bases, with 20 bases between. The CDR3 consists of 15 residues. CDR3 DNA: TGCAGTGCTAGGAACATTCTAGCTACGGTCAACGAGCAGTACTTC. Amino acid sequence: CSARNILATVNEQYF.

The chain employs TRBV14 and TRBJ2-7; D gene unclear. Per germline, CDR1 SGHDN and CDR2 FVKESK. The CDR3 is 15 residues long. Trimming shortened V by 1 base and J by 12 bases, and 22 bases separated the two germline ends. The CDR3 here is CASSQGPVSKYSTYF. In DNA form, the CDR3 reads TGTGCCAGCAGCCAAGGACCGGTGTCAAAATACTCTACGTACTTC.

The chain recombines TRBV7-9 with TRBJ2-1; no reliable D call. Germline CDR1 and CDR2: SEHNR and FQNEAQ (reference sequence). With 1 base removed from V and 0 bases from J, the gap between germline ends came to 7 bases. CDR3 length equals 15 residues. The CDR3 region has the DNA TGTGCCAGCAGCTTAGACGTCCGCTCCTACAATGAGCAGTTCTTC. As protein: CASSLDVRSYNEQFF.

V gene TRBV5-1 combines with J gene TRBJ2-1; D is possibly TRBD1 or TRBD2 (6 bases each). Germline values: CDR1 SGHRS, CDR2 YFSETQ. V was pared by 4 bases and J by 9 bases, with 17 bases between. This CDR3 has 14 amino acids. DNA for the CDR3: TGCGCCAGCAGCCCAACACCGGGGGCGGCTGAGCAGTTCTTC. Translated, it gives CASSPTPGAAEQFF.

Many counts were recorded for this clonotype. The chain recombines TRBV10-1 with TRBJ1-5; possible D gene TRBD1, 6 bases. Germline V gives CDR1 WNHNN, CDR2 SYGVQD (reference sequence). The V end lost 9 bases, the J end lost 0 bases, and 15 bases lay between the germline ends. This CDR3 is built from 15 residues. This chain's CDR3 is CASRRDTYSNQPQHF. For the CDR3, the DNA is TGCGCCAGTCGGCGGGACACCTATAGCAATCAGCCCCAGCATTTT.

This clonotype came up many times. CDR3 coding DNA: TGTGCCACTAGGGCCGGGGGAGTCTACAATGAGCAGTTCTTC. It yields the protein CATRAGGVYNEQFF. The V gene is TRBV2, the J gene TRBJ2-1; tentatively, D is TRBD2 (6 bases). The ends were cut back, 10 bases at V and 3 bases at J, with 16 bases in the middle. Per the germline V gene, CDR1 is SNHLY and CDR2 is FYNNEI. The CDR3 totals 14 residues.

This chain uses TRBV5-1 with TRBJ2-7; D possibly corresponds to TRBD1 (6 bases). This CDR3 contains 16 residues. From germline, CDR1 is SGHRS and CDR2 YFSETQ. V lost 3 bases, J lost 2 bases, and 18 bases lay in between. Here the CDR3 reads CASSSPKAGAPYEQYF. DNA of the CDR3: TGCGCCAGCAGCTCCCCGAAAGCAGGGGCCCCCTACGAGCAGTACTTC.

The CDR3, as DNA: TGCGCCAGCAGCCAACACGGACAGGGGCTCGTACGATTCAACACCTTC. Amino acids: CASSQHGQGLVRFNTF. The V and J genes are TRBV4-1 and TRBJ1-2; TRBD1 matches 9 bases. Germline V gene sequence: CDR1 MGHRA, CDR2 YSYEKL. CDR3 size: 16 residues. V dropped 2 bases and J dropped 12; count of bases not matched to a gene: 16.

Points on this clonotype: A much larger clone is a single base away; this may be a read error. This sequence joins TRBV7-9 and TRBJ2-7, with D hard to call. The CDR3 consists of 12 residues. Looked up from germline, CDR1 is SEHNR and CDR2 is FQNEAQ (reference sequence). V lost 2 bases to trimming and J lost 6 bases, with 8 bases between them. The CDR3 sequence: CASSLFWCEQYF. For the CDR3, the DNA is TGTGCCAGCAGCTTATTCTGGTGCGAGCAGTACTTC.

This clonotype was seen at least ten times. This sequence joins TRBV9 and TRBJ2-7, with D possibly TRBD1 on 6 matching bases. This CDR3 region has 14 residues. V was clipped by 3 bases and J by 2 bases, with 12 bases between them. CDR1 is SGDLS, CDR2 YYNGEE, per germline. The CDR3 loop reads CASSDRDKTYEQYF. The CDR3 DNA follows: TGTGCCAGCAGCGACCGGGACAAGACCTACGAGCAGTACTTC.